One and the same sample provided the 25 T cell receptor beta chains below, sequenced in a study of blood T cell repertoires in COVID-19. Profiling relied on immunoSEQ multiplex PCR, and the TCRdb table lists in-frame clones only, not all of them. The data hold roughly 120,000 clones, with about 90% observed a single time. The source material was peripheral blood. Every receptor here comes from a man over 45 with COVID-19, enrolled during active disease.

This sequence joins TRBV19 and TRBJ2-1, with D tentatively TRBD2 (5 bases). CDR3 length: 14 amino acids. V was trimmed by 5 bases and J by 12 bases, leaving 20 bases between them. Germline V gene data show CDR1 as LNHDA and CDR2 as SQIVND (reference sequence). The DNA of the CDR3 is TGTGCCAGTAGTCCCCCCATGCGGGCCCTAGTGCAGTTCTTC. Translated: CASSPPMRALVQFF. Full variable domain (outside the CDR3, taken from reference TRBV19 and TRBJ2-1): DGGITQSPKYLFRKEGQNVTLSCEQNLNHDAMYWYRQDPGQGLRLIYYSQIVNDFQKGDIAEGYSVSREKKESFPLTVTSAQKNPTAFYLCASSPPMRALVQFFGPGTRLTVL.

This chain links TRBV6-5 with TRBJ2-7, with 8 bases matching TRBD1. V shed 10 bases and J 6 bases; nucleotides not matched to a gene: 17. The CDR3 totals 15 residues. Looked up from germline, CDR1 is MNHEY and CDR2 is SVGAGI. CDR3 nucleotides: TGTGCCACCGGTCGTACAGGGGGTGGGCTGAGCGAGCAGTACTTC. Protein product: CATGRTGGGLSEQYF.

The chain carries TRBV6-4 and TRBJ1-3, with a possible D match to TRBD1 (5 bases). Germline V gives CDR1 MRHNA, CDR2 SNTAGT. V lost 6 bases and J 6 bases, leaving 12 bases between the germline ends. The CDR3 extends over 13 amino acids. The DNA of the CDR3 is TGTGCCAGCAGGGACACAAACCAAAACACCATATATTTT. This codes for CASRDTNQNTIYF.

This chain joins TRBV30 and TRBJ2-7; 8 bases are a match to TRBD1. The CDR3 length is 13 residues. CDR1 GTSNPN and CDR2 SVGIG come from the germline V gene (reference sequence). V was clipped by 5 bases and J by 3 bases; unmatched bases: 6. In DNA form, the CDR3 reads TGTGCCTGGGAATCAGGGACAGGCTACGAGCAGTACTTC. Protein: CAWESGTGYEQYF.

The genes are TRBV7-2 and TRBJ2-6; a weak D match, TRBD2 (6 bases). CDR3 size: 16 residues. V lost 2 bases to trimming and J lost 4 bases, with 12 bases between them. The germline CDR1 and CDR2 sequences are SGHTA and FQGNSA. DNA for the CDR3: TGTGCCAGCAGCTTACGGGACTCGCCGGGGGCCAACGTCCTGACTTTC. It yields the protein CASSLRDSPGANVLTF.

The chain uses TRBV5-1 and TRBJ2-3, with TRBD2 matching over 8 bases. The CDR3 is 15 amino acids. The V gene's germline CDR1 is SGHRS and CDR2 YFSETQ. The V and J ends lost 2 bases and 0 bases, in that order; junction bases with no gene match: 2. CDR3 sequence: CASSLLAVSTDTQYF. CDR3 coding DNA: TGCGCCAGCAGCTTACTAGCGGTTAGCACAGATACGCAGTATTTT.

V usage is TRBV5-1 and J usage is TRBJ1-1, with 7 positions matching TRBD1. The CDR3 covers 14 residues. V trimming: 4 bases; J trimming: 6 bases; junction bases outside the gene matches: 9. Germline-derived CDR1 and CDR2 are SGHRS and YFSETQ. CDR3 bases: TGCGCCAGCAGCAAGGGCCCTACAGGGGCTGAAGCTTTCTTT. Translating gives CASSKGPTGAEAFF. The full variable domain, its missing parts supplied by reference TRBV5-1 and TRBJ1-1, is KAGVTQTPRYLIKTRGQQVTLSCSPISGHRSVSWYQQTPGQGLQFLFEYFSETQRNKGNFPGRFSGRQFSNSRSEMNVSTLELGDSALYLCASSKGPTGAEAFFGQGTRLTVV.

V gene TRBV5-4 combines with J gene TRBJ1-2, with TRBD1 matching 8 bases. The CDR3 consists of 17 residues. Germline V gene lookup returns CDR1 SGHNT and CDR2 YYREEE (reference sequence). Losses at the gene ends were 0 bases for V and 0 bases for J; bases not matched to a gene: 7. CDR3 sequence reads: CASSLGTGGGSNYGYTF. DNA for the CDR3: TGTGCCAGCAGCTTGGGTACAGGGGGTGGATCTAACTATGGCTACACCTTC.

J is TRBJ2-1 and V is TRBV9, with 7 bases identical to TRBD2. This CDR3 comprises 15 residues. The germline V gene encodes CDR1 SGDLS and CDR2 YYNGEE. J was trimmed by 9 bases and V by 0 bases; bases with no gene match: 9. In nucleotides, the CDR3 is TGTGCCAGCAGCGTAGGTATCGGACTAGGGATTGAGCAGTTCTTC. Its translation: CASSVGIGLGIEQFF.

The rearrangement uses TRBV5-1 and TRBJ1-3, with TRBD1 as a possible D gene (5 bases). Germline V gene data show CDR1 as SGHRS and CDR2 as YFSETQ. The CDR3 length is 14 residues. Between the trimmed V and J ends, which lost 0 bases and 4 bases, there was a span of 8 bases. The CDR3 nucleotides are TGCGCCAGCAGCTTGGCAGGGTTCGGAAACACCATATATTTT. Translation gives CASSLAGFGNTIYF.

This clone was counted between two and nine times. The chain has TRBV18 and TRBJ1-5, with D tentatively TRBD1 (6 bases). CDR3 length: 14 residues. V lost 6 bases and J 7 bases, leaving 16 bases between the germline ends. Germline V gene sequence: CDR1 KGHSH, CDR2 LQKENI. The CDR3 DNA sequence: TGTGCCAGCTCTCCTAACAGGGCTGGACAGCCCCAGCATTTT. Amino acids: CASSPNRAGQPQHF. Drawing the rest from reference TRBV18 and TRBJ1-5, the complete variable domain is NAGVMQNPRHLVRRRGQEARLRCSPMKGHSHVYWYRQLPEEGLKFMVYLQKENIIDESGMPKERFSAEFPKEGPSILRIQQVVRGDSAAYFCASSPNRAGQPQHFGDGTRLSIL.

The rearrangement uses TRBV30 and TRBJ2-3; D gene ambiguous. The CDR3 is made up of 14 amino acids. Germline V lookup: CDR1 GTSNPN, CDR2 SVGIG (reference sequence). The germline V and J ends were trimmed by 4 bases and 2 bases, with 13 bases remaining between them. CDR3 bases: TGTGCCTGGATGGGTAAGAGCGACACAGATACGCAGTATTTT. Its protein is CAWMGKSDTDTQYF.

The rearrangement uses TRBV5-8 and TRBJ2-1; weak D call: TRBD2 (5 bases). The CDR3 is made up of 14 amino acids. Germline V gene sequence: CDR1 SGHTS, CDR2 YDEGEE. Trimming shortened V by 0 bases and J by 6 bases, and 10 bases separated the two germline ends. This CDR3 reads CASSLVVGSNEQFF. The CDR3 DNA follows: TGTGCCAGCAGCTTGGTAGTGGGGAGCAATGAGCAGTTCTTC.

CDR3 nucleotide sequence: TGCGCCAGCAGCTTGGAAGGGGTTAATGAAAAACTGTTTTTT. This codes for CASSLEGVNEKLFF. The chain has TRBV5-1 and TRBJ1-4; TRBD1 is a possible D gene (5 bases). The V and J ends lost 0 bases and 4 bases respectively, with 7 bases between them. CDR3 length equals 14 residues. Per germline, CDR1 SGHRS and CDR2 YFSETQ.

The chain links TRBV9 to TRBJ1-1; D possibly corresponds to TRBD1 (6 bases). Germline CDR1 SGDLS, CDR2 YYNGEE. The germline V and J ends were trimmed by 6 bases and 2 bases, with 20 bases remaining between them. The CDR3 is 16 amino acids. CDR3 amino acids: CASTRYLGQTNTEAFF. As DNA, the CDR3 is TGTGCCAGCACCAGATACCTCGGACAGACTAACACTGAAGCTTTCTTT.

Only one count was recorded for this clone. CDR3 coding DNA: TGTGCCTGGACCATAACAGGGGACACTGAAGCTTTCTTT. This sequence encodes CAWTITGDTEAFF. The V call is TRBV30, the J call TRBJ1-1; 7 bases fit TRBD1. The CDR3 extends over 13 amino acids. CDR1 is GTSNPN and CDR2 is SVGIG in the germline V gene (reference sequence). V shed 4 bases and J 3 bases; nucleotides not matched to a gene: 5.

The chain is built from TRBV2 and TRBJ1-1; TRBD1 is a possible D gene (6 bases). CDR1 and CDR2 (germline): SNHLY, FYNNEI. The CDR3 runs to 15 residues. The V gene lost 4 bases and the J gene lost 5 bases, with 17 bases spanning the gap. In DNA form, the CDR3 reads TGTGCCAGCAGTGGGGGGTTGGGGGCTCGGACTGAAGCTTTCTTT. Residues: CASSGGLGARTEAFF. The whole variable domain, remainder taken from reference TRBV2 and TRBJ1-1, is EPEVTQTPSHQVTQMGQEVILRCVPISNHLYFYWYRQILGQKVEFLVSFYNNEISEKSEIFDDQFSVERPDGSNFTLKIRSTKLEDSAMYFCASSGGLGARTEAFFGQGTRLTVV.

This sequence joins TRBV5-4 and TRBJ2-3, with D possibly being TRBD1 (5 bases). This CDR3 spans 14 amino acids. From germline, CDR1 is SGHNT and CDR2 YYREEE (reference sequence). V was pared by 1 base and J by 1 base, with 7 bases between. The CDR3 DNA sequence: TGTGCCAGCAGCTTGAGCAGGGGCACAGATACGCAGTATTTT. Protein: CASSLSRGTDTQYF. Supplemented by reference TRBV5-4 and TRBJ2-3, the full variable domain reads ETGVTQSPTHLIKTRGQQVTLRCSSQSGHNTVSWYQQALGQGPQFIFQYYREEENGRGNFPPRFSGLQFPNYSSELNVNALELDDSALYLCASSLSRGTDTQYFGPGTRLTVL.

This clone has just one count. The gene calls are TRBV5-1 and TRBJ2-3; TRBD2 is a possible D gene (5 bases). The CDR3 is 16 residues long. The germline gives CDR1 SGHRS, CDR2 YFSETQ. Trimming took 0 bases from V and 0 from J, leaving 11 bases between them. DNA of the CDR3: TGCGCCAGCAGCTTGGAAGGGAGCTCTAGCACAGATACGCAGTATTTT. It is translated as CASSLEGSSSTDTQYF.

The chain carries TRBV7-2 and TRBJ2-7; 7 nucleotides agree with TRBD1. This CDR3 is built from 15 residues. Germline V gives CDR1 SGHTA, CDR2 FQGNSA. V trimming: 1 base; J trimming: 0 bases; junction bases outside the gene matches: 3. The CDR3 DNA follows: TGTGCCAGCAGCTTAGGGGGGACAGACTCCTACGAGCAGTACTTC. This gives the protein CASSLGGTDSYEQYF.

This clone appeared a single time. The rearrangement joins TRBV10-3 to TRBJ2-3; 11 bases line up with TRBD2. This CDR3 region has 15 residues. CDR1 is ENHRY, CDR2 SYGVKD, per germline. Losses at the gene ends were 6 bases for V and 0 bases for J; bases not matched to a gene: 2. CDR3 region: CAISPSGGSTDTQYF. The CDR3 bases are TGTGCCATCAGCCCTAGCGGGGGGAGCACAGATACGCAGTATTTT.

The genes are TRBV24-1 and TRBJ2-1, with D maybe TRBD2 (9 bases). CDR3 size: 14 residues. V was pared by 10 bases and J by 12 bases, with 24 bases between. Germline assignment: CDR1 KGHDR and CDR2 SFDVKD. The CDR3 coding sequence is TGTGCCACTTCAGGGGGCGGGAGGGCCGATACGCAGTTCTTC. Amino acid sequence: CATSGGGRADTQFF.

The chain has TRBV29-1 and TRBJ1-5, with 10 positions matching TRBD1. V lost 4 bases and J lost 6; bases outside the gene matches: 0. The CDR3 totals 12 residues. The germline V gene encodes CDR1 SQVTM and CDR2 ANQGSEA. This CDR3 is CSVGQGAQPQHF. The CDR3, as DNA: TGCAGCGTTGGACAGGGGGCTCAGCCCCAGCATTTT.

The chain has TRBV2 and TRBJ2-1; 12 nucleotides align to TRBD2. This CDR3 has 15 residues. CDR1 and CDR2 from the germline V gene are SNHLY and FYNNEI. V was pared by 6 bases and J by 7 bases, with 7 bases of the junction left unmatched. The CDR3 region is CASRTGLAGWNEQFF. CDR3 nucleotides: TGTGCCAGCAGAACCGGACTAGCGGGATGGAATGAGCAGTTCTTC.

This clone was observed a single time. V is TRBV7-2 and J is TRBJ2-1; the match to TRBD2 covers 8 bases. CDR1 is SGHTA and CDR2 is FQGNSA in the germline V gene. Trimming cost V 6 bases and J 6 bases; bases outside gene matches: 7. The CDR3 covers 14 residues. The CDR3, as DNA: TGTGCCAGCAGACTCCTAGCGGGTCTCAATGAGCAGTTCTTC. Its protein product is CASRLLAGLNEQFF. Supplemented by reference TRBV7-2 and TRBJ2-1, the full variable domain reads GAGVSQSPSNKVTEKGKDVELRCDPISGHTALYWYRQSLGQGLEFLIYFQGNSAPDKSGLPSDRFSAERTGGSVSTLTIQRTQQEDSAVYLCASRLLAGLNEQFFGPGTRLTVL.